This T cell receptor beta chain was captured in a study of control samples from healthy donors and cancer patients (TCRdb year 2020). Counted from cysteine to phenylalanine, this CDR3 has 15 amino acids. The DNA shown is the 45-base CDR3, in frame from base 1. V is pruned by 5 bases and J by 6 bases, leaving 8 bases of the junction without a gene match. Sequences LNHNV (CDR1) and YYDKDF (CDR2) are obtained from the germline V gene (reference sequence). The library was built by means of the immunoSEQ multiplex PCR assay. The clones in this table, taken by TCRdb from immuneACCESS, are in-frame only. Not every clone is retained; where verified, under half of the shortfall comes from an unresolved V gene, and the cause of the rest is unknown. The sample profile shows about 65,000 clones; approximately 90% of them were found once. The top ten constitute 1% to 1.5% of the sample. Concerning this clone: There is no known antigen for this receptor. No much larger clone is present one base from it, and per-base qualities are unavailable.

The rearrangement joined TRBV15 to TRBJ2-1, with 9 bases matching TRBD2. This receptor was identified in a woman aged 45-60 years with colorectal cancer. What was sequenced was PBMCs. The DNA sequence follows: TGTGCCACCAGCGGACCTGATAGCGGGAGCAATGAGCAGTTCTTC. Its translation reads: CATSGPDSGSNEQFF.